This TCR beta chain was recorded in a study of CD8 T cells in ankylosing spondylitis. Broader study findings: Clones linked to disease were reported to show significant enrichment in matched ankylosing spondylitis synovial fluid. In ankylosing spondylitis blood, a motif of roughly eight highly homologous TCR beta variants appeared characteristic. In peripheral blood, disease-linked CD8+ clones occurred at relatively low frequencies.

Each CDR3 protein gets one entry after TCRdb re-called the 5' RACE reads with MiXCR. The sample includes 200,000 to 250,000 distinct CDR3 sequences, roughly 6.6% of them seen just once. This clonotype came up a few times. Its antigen is unidentified. Germline CDR1 reads MNHNS; CDR2 reads SASEGT. The CDR3 covers 13 residues. V shed 10 bases and J 7 bases; nucleotides not matched to a gene: 13. Material for sequencing was blood, either unsorted or a sorted T cell fraction (not recorded which). The rearrangement links TRBV6-1 to TRBJ2-7; TRBD1 matches at 7 bases. The source is a male donor with ankylosing spondylitis. CDR3 DNA: TGTGCCACAAGGGACAGAACTAGAGGTGAGCAGTACTTC. It is translated as CATRDRTRGEQYF.